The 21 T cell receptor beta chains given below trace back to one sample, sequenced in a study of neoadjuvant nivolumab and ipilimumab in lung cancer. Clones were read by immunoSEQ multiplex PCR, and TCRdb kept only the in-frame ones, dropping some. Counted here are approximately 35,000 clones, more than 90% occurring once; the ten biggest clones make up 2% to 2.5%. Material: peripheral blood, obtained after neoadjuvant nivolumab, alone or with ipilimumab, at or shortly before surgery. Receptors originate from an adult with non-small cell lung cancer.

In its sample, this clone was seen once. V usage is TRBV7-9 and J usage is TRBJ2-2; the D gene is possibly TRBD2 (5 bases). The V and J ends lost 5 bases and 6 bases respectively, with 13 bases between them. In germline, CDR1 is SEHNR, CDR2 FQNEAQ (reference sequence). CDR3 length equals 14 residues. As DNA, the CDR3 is TGTGCCAGCAGCCCGGCGGGTCGCTCCGGGGAGCTGTTTTTT. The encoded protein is CASSPAGRSGELFF.

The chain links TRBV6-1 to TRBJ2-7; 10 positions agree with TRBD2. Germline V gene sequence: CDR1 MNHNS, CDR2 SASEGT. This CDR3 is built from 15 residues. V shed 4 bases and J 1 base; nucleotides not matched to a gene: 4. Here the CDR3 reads CASSGGTSASYEQYF. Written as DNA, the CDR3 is TGTGCCAGCAGTGGCGGGACTAGCGCATCCTACGAGCAGTACTTC.

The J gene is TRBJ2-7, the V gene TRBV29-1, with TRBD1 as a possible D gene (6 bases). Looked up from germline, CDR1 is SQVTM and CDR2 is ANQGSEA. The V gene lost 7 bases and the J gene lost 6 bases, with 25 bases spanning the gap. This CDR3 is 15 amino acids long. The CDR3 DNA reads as TGCAGCGCTCAAATGTCCTTGGGACAAGAGCGCGAGCAGTACTTC. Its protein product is CSAQMSLGQEREQYF.

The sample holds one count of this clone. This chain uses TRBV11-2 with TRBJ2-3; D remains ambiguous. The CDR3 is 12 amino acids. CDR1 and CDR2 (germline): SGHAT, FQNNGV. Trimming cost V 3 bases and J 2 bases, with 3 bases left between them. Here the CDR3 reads CASSLFTDTQYF. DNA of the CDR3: TGTGCCAGCAGCTTGTTCACAGATACGCAGTATTTT. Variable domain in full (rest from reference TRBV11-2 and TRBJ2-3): EAGVAQSPRYKIIEKRQSVAFWCNPISGHATLYWYQQILGQGPKLLIQFQNNGVVDDSQLPKDRFSAERLKGVDSTLKIQPAKLEDSAVYLCASSLFTDTQYFGPGTRLTVL.

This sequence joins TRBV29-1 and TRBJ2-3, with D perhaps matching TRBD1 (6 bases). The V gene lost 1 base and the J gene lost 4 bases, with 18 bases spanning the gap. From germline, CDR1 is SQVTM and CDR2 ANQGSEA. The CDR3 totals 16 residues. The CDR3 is CSVEGGGGNAPDTQYF. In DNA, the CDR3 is TGCAGCGTTGAAGGTGGGGGCGGAAACGCCCCAGATACGCAGTATTTT.

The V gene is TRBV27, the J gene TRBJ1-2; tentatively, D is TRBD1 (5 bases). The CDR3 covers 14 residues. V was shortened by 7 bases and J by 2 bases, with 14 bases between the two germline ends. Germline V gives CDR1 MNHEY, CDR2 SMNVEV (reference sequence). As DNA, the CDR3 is TGTGCCAGCAAGGTCCAAGAGGGGAACTATGGCTACACCTTC. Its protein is CASKVQEGNYGYTF.

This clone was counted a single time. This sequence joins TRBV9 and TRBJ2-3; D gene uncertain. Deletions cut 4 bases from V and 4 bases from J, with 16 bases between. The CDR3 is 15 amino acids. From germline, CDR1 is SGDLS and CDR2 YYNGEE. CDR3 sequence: CASSPSRVSSDTQYF. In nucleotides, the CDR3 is TGTGCCAGCAGCCCCTCAAGGGTTTCTTCAGATACGCAGTATTTT.

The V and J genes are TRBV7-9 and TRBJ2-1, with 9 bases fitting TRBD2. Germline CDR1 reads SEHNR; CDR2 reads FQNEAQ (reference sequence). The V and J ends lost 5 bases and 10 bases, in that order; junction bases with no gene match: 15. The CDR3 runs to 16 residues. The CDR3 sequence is CASSPSLGLASPEQFF. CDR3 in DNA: TGTGCCAGCAGCCCCTCGCTGGGACTAGCAAGTCCCGAGCAGTTCTTC.

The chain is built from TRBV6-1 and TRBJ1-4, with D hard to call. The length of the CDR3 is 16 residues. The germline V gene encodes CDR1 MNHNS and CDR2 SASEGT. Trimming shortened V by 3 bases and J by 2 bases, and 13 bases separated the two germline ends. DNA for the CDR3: TGTGCCAGCAGTGAGTTACCGGCGGGGACTAATGAAAAACTGTTTTTT. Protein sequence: CASSELPAGTNEKLFF.

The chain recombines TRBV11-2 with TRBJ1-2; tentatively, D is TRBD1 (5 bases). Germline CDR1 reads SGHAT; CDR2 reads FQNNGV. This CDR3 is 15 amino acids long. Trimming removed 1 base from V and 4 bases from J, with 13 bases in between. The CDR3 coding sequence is TGTGCCAGCAGCTTAGGGGGACGGGATCCCTATGGCTACACCTTC. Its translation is CASSLGGRDPYGYTF.

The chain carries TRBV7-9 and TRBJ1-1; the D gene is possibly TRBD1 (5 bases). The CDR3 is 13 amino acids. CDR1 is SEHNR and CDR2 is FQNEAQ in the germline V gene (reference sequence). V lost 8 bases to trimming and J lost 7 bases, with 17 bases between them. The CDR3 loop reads CASGPPAGSEAFF. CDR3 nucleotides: TGTGCCAGCGGACCCCCTGCAGGGAGTGAAGCTTTCTTT.

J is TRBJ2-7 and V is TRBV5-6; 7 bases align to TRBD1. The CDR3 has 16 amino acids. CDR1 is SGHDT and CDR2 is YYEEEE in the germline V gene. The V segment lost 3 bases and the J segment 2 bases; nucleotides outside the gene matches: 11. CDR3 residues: CASSSIRRDRAYEQYF. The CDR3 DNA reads TGTGCCAGCAGCTCGATTCGACGGGACAGAGCCTACGAGCAGTACTTC.

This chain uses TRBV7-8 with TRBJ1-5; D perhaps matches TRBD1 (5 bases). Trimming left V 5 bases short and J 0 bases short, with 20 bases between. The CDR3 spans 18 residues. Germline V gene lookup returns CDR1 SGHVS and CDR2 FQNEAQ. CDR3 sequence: CASSQRGRAVFSNQPQHF. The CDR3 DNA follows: TGTGCCAGCAGCCAGCGGGGCAGGGCCGTATTTAGCAATCAGCCCCAGCATTTT.

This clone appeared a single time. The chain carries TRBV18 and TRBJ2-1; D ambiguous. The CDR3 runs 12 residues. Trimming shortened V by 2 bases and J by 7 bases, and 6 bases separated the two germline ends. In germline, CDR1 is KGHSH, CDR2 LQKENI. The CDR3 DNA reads TGTGCCAGCTCACCAGCTAAAAATGAGCAGTTCTTC. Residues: CASSPAKNEQFF.

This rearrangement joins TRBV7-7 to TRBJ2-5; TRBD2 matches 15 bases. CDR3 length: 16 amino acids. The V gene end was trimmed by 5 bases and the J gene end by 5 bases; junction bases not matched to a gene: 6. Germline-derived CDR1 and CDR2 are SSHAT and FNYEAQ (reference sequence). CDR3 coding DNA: TGTGCCAGCAGCCTGGGACTAGCGGGAGGTGCCGAGACCCAGTACTTC. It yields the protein CASSLGLAGGAETQYF. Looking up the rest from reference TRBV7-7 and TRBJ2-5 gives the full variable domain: GAGVSQSPRYKVTKRGQDVTLRCDPISSHATLYWYQQALGQGPEFLTYFNYEAQPDKSGLPSDRFSAERPEGSISTLTIQRTEQRDSAMYRCASSLGLAGGAETQYFGPGTRLLVL.

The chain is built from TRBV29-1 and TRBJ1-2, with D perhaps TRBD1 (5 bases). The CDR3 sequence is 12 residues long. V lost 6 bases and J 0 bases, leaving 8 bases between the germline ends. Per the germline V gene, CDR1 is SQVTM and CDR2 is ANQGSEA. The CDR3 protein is CSVGVSNYGYTF. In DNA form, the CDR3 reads TGCAGCGTGGGGGTGTCTAACTATGGCTACACCTTC.

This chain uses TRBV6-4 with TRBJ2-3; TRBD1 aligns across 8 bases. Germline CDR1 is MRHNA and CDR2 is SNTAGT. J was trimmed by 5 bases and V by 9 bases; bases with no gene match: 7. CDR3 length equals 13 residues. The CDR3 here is CASAQGAEDTQYF. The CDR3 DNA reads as TGTGCCAGTGCTCAGGGGGCGGAAGATACGCAGTATTTT.

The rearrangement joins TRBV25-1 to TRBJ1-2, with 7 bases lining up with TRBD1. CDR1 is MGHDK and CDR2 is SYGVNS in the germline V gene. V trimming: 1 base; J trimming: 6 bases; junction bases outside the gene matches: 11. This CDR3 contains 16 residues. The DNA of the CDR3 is TGTGCCAGCAGTGAATCCTTGACAGGGAAATTTAATGGCTACACCTTC. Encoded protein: CASSESLTGKFNGYTF.

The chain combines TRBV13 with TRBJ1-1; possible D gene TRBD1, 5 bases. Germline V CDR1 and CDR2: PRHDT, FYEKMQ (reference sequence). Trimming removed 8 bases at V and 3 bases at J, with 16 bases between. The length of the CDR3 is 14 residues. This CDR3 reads CASSGGVRDTEAFF. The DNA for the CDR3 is TGTGCCAGCTCTGGGGGGGTTCGGGACACTGAAGCTTTCTTT.

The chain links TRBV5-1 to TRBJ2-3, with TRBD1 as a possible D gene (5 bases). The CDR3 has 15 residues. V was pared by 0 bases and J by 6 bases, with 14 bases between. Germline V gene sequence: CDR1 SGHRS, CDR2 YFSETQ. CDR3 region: CASSLEGRVSDTQYF. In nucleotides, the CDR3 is TGCGCCAGCAGCTTGGAGGGCAGGGTCTCGGATACGCAGTATTTT.

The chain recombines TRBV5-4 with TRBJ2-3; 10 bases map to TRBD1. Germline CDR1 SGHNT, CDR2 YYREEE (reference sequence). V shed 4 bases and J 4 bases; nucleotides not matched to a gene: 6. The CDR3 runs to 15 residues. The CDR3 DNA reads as TGTGCCAGCAGCATTGCCGGGACAGGGGCAGATACGCAGTATTTT. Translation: CASSIAGTGADTQYF. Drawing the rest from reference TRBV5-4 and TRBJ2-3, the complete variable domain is ETGVTQSPTHLIKTRGQQVTLRCSSQSGHNTVSWYQQALGQGPQFIFQYYREEENGRGNFPPRFSGLQFPNYSSELNVNALELDDSALYLCASSIAGTGADTQYFGPGTRLTVL.